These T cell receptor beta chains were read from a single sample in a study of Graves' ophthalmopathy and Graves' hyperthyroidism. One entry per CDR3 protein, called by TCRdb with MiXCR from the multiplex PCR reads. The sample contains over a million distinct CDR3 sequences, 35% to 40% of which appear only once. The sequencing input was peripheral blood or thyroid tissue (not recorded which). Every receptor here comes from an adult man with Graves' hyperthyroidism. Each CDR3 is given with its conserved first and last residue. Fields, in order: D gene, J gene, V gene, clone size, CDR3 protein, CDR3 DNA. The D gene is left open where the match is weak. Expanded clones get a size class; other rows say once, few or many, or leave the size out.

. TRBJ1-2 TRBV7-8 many CASRLPTLNYGYTF TGTGCCAGCAGACTTCCGACGCTAAACTATGGCTACACCTTC
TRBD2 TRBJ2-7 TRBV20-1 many CSASTSGSPYEQYF TGCAGTGCCTCGACTAGCGGGAGTCCCTACGAGCAGTACTTC
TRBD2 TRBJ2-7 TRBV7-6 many CASSLLALAGSGEQYF TGTGCCAGCAGCTTACTCGCCCTAGCGGGATCGGGCGAGCAGTACTTC
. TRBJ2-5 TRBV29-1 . CSVGSRESETQYF TGCAGCGTTGGTTCTAGGGAGTCGGAGACCCAGTACTTC
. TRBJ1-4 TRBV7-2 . CASSSRETAEKLFF TGTGCCAGCAGCTCCCGGGAAACCGCCGAAAAACTGTTTTTT
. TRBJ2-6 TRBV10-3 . CASSLPVPGGANVLTF TGTGCCAGCAGTCTACCCGTGCCGGGAGGGGCCAACGTCCTGACTTTC
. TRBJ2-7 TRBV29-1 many CSVFSRGDEQYF TGCAGCGTTTTTAGCAGGGGCGACGAGCAGTACTTC
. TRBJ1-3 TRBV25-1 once CASVAGGFGNTIYF TGTGCCAGCGTTGCGGGGGGCTTTGGAAACACCATATATTTT
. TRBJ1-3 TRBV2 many CAKAGTLGNTIYF TGTGCCAAAGCCGGGACGCTCGGAAACACCATATATTTT
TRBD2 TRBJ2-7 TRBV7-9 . CASSFYPGLAGGPAEQYF TGTGCCAGCAGCTTTTACCCGGGACTAGCGGGCGGGCCAGCCGAGCAGTACTTC
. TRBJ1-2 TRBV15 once CATGENGVGVAGYTF TGTGCCACCGGCGAAAACGGGGTTGGGGTGGCTGGCTACACCTTC
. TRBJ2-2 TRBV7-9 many CASSARKTGKAGTGELFF TGTGCCAGCAGCGCCAGGAAGACGGGGAAAGCGGGCACCGGGGAGCTGTTTTTT
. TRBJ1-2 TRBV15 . CATQFDNGNTF TGTGCCACCCAGTTCGACAATGGAAACACCTTC
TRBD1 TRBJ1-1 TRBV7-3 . CASSFRQGGAAFF TGTGCCAGCAGCTTTAGACAGGGTGGGGCAGCTTTCTTT
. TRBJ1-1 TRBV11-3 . CASSFGRLKAEAFF TGTGCCAGCAGCTTTGGGCGGCTGAAGGCTGAAGCTTTCTTT
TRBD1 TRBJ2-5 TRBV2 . CAISYSGTGAETQYF TGTGCCATCAGTTACTCCGGGACAGGGGCAGAGACCCAGTACTTC
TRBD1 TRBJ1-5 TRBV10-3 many CANAGGVNQPQHF TGTGCCAACGCAGGGGGGGTCAATCAGCCCCAGCATTTT
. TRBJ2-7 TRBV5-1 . CASSLDAGLTYEQYF TGTGCCAGCAGCTTAGATGCAGGGCTCACCTACGAGCAGTACTTC
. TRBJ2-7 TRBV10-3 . CAISDRFQYF TGTGCCATCAGTGATCGATTCCAGTACTTC
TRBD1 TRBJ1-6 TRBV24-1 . CATRGDSRGSPLHF TGTGCCACCAGGGGGGACAGTCGCGGCTCACCCCTCCACTTT
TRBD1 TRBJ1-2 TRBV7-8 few CASSADRARYLGYTF TGTGCCAGCAGCGCAGACAGGGCAAGGTATTTAGGCTACACCTTC
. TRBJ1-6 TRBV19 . CASTARMDSPLHF TGTGCCAGTACCGCCCGCATGGATTCACCCCTCCACTTT
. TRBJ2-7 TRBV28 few CASSPWGTYEQYF TGTGCCAGCAGTCCATGGGGCACCTACGAGCAGTACTTC
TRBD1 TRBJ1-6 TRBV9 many CASSVDVGQGSPLHF TGTGCCAGCAGCGTAGATGTCGGACAGGGTTCACCCCTCCACTTT
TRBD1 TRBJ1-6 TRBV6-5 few CASSFLNRGFNYSPLHF TGTGCCAGCAGTTTCCTGAACAGGGGATTCAATTATTCACCCCTCCACTTT
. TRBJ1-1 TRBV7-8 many CASSLIRVRMTANTEAFF TGTGCCAGCAGCTTAATCCGGGTCCGGATGACAGCTAACACTGAAGCTTTCTTT
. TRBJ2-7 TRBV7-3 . CASSLRSNESYEQYF TGTGCCAGCAGCTTACGTTCAAACGAGAGCTACGAGCAGTACTTC
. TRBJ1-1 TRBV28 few CASRSEGRNTEAFF TGTGCCAGCAGATCAGAGGGCAGGAACACTGAAGCTTTCTTT
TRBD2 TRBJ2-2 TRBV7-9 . CATSYSGRAGAGELFF TGTGCCACCAGTTACAGCGGGAGGGCCGGAGCCGGGGAGCTGTTTTTT
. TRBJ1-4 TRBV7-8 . CASSPTDGKLFF TGTGCCAGCAGTCCGACAGATGGAAAACTGTTTTTT
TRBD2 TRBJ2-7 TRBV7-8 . CASSPRRTSAKGEQYF TGTGCCAGCAGCCCCCGGCGGACTAGCGCCAAGGGGGAGCAGTACTTC
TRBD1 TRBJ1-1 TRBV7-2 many CASSYRGGGSFTEAFF TGTGCCAGCAGCTACAGGGGGGGGGGATCGTTCACTGAAGCTTTCTTT
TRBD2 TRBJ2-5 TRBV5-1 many CASSSGRGGEETQYF TGCGCCAGCAGCTCTGGGAGGGGCGGAGAAGAGACCCAGTACTTC
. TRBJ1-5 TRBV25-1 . CASSEFPGSNQPQHF TGTGCCAGCAGTGAATTCCCGGGCAGCAATCAGCCCCAGCATTTT
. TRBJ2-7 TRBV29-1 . CSVVQQGGYEQYF TGCAGCGTTGTACAGCAGGGGGGCTACGAGCAGTACTTC
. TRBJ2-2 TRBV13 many CASSLYAGELFF TGTGCCAGCAGCTTATACGCCGGGGAGCTGTTTTTT
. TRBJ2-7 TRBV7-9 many CASSPRPVAGEQYF TGTGCCAGCAGCCCCAGGCCGGTGGCTGGCGAGCAGTACTTC
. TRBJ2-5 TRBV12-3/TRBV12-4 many CASSFGKETQYF TGTGCCAGCAGTTTCGGCAAGGAGACCCAGTACTTC
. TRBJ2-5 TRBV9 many CASSNTGWGETQYF TGTGCCAGCAGCAACACAGGTTGGGGGGAGACCCAGTACTTC
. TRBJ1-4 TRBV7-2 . CASGGAVTTNEKLFF TGCGCCAGCGGCGGAGCCGTGACAACTAATGAAAAACTGTTTTTT
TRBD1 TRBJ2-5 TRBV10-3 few CAISAGQGVGTQYF TGTGCCATCAGTGCCGGACAGGGGGTAGGGACCCAGTACTTC
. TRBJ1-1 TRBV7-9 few CASKQQENTEAFF TGTGCCAGCAAACAACAGGAGAACACTGAAGCTTTCTTT
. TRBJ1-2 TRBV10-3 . CAISGPLDSLLNYGYTF TGTGCCATCAGTGGGCCACTGGACAGTCTTTTAAACTATGGCTACACCTTC
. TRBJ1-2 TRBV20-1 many CSATPPSGNDNYGYTF TGCAGTGCAACGCCCCCGTCTGGGAATGACAACTATGGCTACACCTTC
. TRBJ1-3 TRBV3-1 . CASNVGSGNTIYF TGTGCCAGCAATGTAGGTTCAGGAAACACCATATATTTT
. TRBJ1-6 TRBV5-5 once CASSLDRFNSSLHF TGTGCCAGCAGCTTGGACAGATTCAATTCATCCCTCCACTTT
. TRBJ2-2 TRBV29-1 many CSAGTRNTGELFF TGCAGCGCCGGGACGAGGAACACCGGGGAGCTGTTTTTT
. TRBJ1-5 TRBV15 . CATSRERSNQPQHF TGTGCCACCAGCAGAGAGCGTAGCAATCAGCCCCAGCATTTT
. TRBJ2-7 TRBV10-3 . CAISERRSYEQYF TGTGCCATCAGTGAGCGACGTTCCTACGAGCAGTACTTC
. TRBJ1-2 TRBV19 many CASSMGLQGYYGYTF TGTGCCAGTAGTATGGGGCTGCAGGGCTACTATGGCTACACCTTC
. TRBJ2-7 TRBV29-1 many CSVEQGDEQYF TGCAGCGTTGAACAAGGGGACGAGCAGTACTTC
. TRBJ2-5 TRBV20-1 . CSAINPGRTETQYF TGCAGTGCTATTAACCCGGGACGGACGGAGACCCAGTACTTC
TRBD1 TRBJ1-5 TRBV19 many CASTPGQGIMQPQHF TGTGCCAGTACCCCCGGACAGGGGATTATGCAGCCCCAGCATTTT
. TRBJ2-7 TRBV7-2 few CASSSRGLGEQYF TGTGCCAGCAGCTCCAGGGGTTTAGGAGAGCAGTACTTC
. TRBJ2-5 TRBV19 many CASSGPFGVMETQYF TGTGCCAGTAGTGGTCCTTTCGGAGTTATGGAGACCCAGTACTTC
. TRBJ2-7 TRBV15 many CATSGHYEQYF TGTGCCACCAGCGGACACTACGAGCAGTACTTC
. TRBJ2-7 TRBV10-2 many CASIRVDYEQYF TGCGCCAGCATCAGGGTGGACTACGAGCAGTACTTC
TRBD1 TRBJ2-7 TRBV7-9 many CASSVRTGREQYF TGTGCCAGCAGCGTCAGGACAGGTCGCGAGCAGTACTTC